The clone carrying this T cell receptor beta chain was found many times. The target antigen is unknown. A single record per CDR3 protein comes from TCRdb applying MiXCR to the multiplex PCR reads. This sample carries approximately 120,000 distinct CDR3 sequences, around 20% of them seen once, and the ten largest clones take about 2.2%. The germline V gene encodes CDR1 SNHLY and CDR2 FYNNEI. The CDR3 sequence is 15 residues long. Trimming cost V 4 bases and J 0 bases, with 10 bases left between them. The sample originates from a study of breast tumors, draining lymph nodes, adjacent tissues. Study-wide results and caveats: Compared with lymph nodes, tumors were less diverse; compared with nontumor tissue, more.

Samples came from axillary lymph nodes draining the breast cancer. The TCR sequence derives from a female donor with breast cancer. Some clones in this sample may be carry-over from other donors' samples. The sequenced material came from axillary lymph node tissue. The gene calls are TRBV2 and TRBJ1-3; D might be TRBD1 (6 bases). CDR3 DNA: TGTGCCAGCAGTGCTAGGACAGACTCTGGAAACACCATATATTTT. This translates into CASSARTDSGNTIYF.